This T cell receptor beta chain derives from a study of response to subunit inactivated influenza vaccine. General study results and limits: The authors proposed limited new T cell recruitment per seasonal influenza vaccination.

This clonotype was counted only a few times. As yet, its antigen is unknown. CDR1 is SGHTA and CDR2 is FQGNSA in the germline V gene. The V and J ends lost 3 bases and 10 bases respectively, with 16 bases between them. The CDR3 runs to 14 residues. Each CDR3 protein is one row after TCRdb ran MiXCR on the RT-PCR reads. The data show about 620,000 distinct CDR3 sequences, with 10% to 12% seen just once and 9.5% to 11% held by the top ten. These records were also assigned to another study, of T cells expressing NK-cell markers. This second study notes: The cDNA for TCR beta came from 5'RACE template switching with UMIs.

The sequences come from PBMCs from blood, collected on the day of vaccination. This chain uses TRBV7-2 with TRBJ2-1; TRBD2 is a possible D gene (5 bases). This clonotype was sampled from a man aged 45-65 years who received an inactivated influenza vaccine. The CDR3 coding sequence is TGTGCCAGCAGCTTGATCCGGGGAACGGGCGAGCAGTTCTTC. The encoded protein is CASSLIRGTGEQFF.